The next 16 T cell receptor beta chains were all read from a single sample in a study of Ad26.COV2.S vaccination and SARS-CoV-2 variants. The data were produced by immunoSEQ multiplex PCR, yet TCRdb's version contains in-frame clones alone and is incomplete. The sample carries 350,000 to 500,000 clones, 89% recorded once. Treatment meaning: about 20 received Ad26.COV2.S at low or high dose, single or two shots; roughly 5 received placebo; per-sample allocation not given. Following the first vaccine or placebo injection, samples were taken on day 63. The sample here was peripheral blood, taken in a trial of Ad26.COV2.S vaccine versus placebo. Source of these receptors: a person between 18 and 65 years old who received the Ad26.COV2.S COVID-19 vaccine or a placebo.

Written as DNA, the CDR3 is TGTGCCAGTAGCCCCCGGGACAGGGGAATTAATGAAAAACTGTTTTTT. Protein sequence: CASSPRDRGINEKLFF. V gene TRBV19 combines with J gene TRBJ1-4; 10 nucleotides agree with TRBD1. J lost 4 bases, V lost 6 bases, and 8 bases had no gene match. The CDR3 is 16 amino acids. Germline loops: CDR1 LNHDA, CDR2 SQIVND (reference sequence).

This chain's CDR3 is CASSLYPAPRGAAGNTIYF. CDR3 DNA sequence: TGTGCCAGCAGCTTATACCCTGCTCCGCGGGGGGCGGCTGGAAACACCATATATTTT. This rearrangement joins TRBV7-6 to TRBJ1-3; tentatively, D is TRBD1 (6 bases). The CDR3 consists of 19 residues. Germline V gene data show CDR1 as SGHVS and CDR2 as FNYEAQ. V was cut by 2 bases and J by 2 bases, with 22 bases left in between.

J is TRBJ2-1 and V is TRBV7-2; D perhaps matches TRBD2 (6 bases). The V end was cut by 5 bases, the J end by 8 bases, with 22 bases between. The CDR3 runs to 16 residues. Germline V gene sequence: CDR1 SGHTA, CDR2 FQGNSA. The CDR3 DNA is TGTGCCAGCAGCCGGGGGTTGGGCGGAAGTCGGTATGAGCAGTTCTTC. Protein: CASSRGLGGSRYEQFF.

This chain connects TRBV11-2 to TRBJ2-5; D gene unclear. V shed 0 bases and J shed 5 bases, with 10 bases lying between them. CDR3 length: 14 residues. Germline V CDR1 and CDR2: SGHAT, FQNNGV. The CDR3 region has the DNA TGTGCCAGCAGCTTAGACTGGGATGGGGAGACCCAGTACTTC. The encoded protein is CASSLDWDGETQYF.

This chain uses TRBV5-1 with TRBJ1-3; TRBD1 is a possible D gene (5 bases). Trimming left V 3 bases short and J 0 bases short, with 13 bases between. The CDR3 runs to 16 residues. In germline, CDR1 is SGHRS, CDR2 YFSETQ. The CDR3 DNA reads TGCGCCAGCAGCTCCGGGACCGCTCTCTCTGGAAACACCATATATTTT. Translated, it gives CASSSGTALSGNTIYF.

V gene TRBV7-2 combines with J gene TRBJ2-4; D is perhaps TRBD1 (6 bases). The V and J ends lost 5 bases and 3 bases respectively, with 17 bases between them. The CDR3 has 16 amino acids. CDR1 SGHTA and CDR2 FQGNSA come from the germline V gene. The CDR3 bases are TGTGCCAGCAGCCCTAGGCTGGGGGCGGGCAAAAACATTCAGTACTTC. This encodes CASSPRLGAGKNIQYF.

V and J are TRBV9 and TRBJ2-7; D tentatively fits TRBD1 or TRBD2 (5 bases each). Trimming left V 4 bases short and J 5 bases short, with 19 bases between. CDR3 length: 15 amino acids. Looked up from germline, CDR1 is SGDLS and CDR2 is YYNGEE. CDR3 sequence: CASSFGPGSGDEQYF. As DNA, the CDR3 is TGTGCCAGCAGCTTCGGACCAGGGAGCGGTGACGAGCAGTACTTC.

DNA for the CDR3: TGTGCCAGCAGCTTATGGGGTCTAGCGGGAGAAGCCGGGGAGCTGTTTTTT. Amino acids: CASSLWGLAGEAGELFF. The chain employs TRBV13 and TRBJ2-2; 10 nucleotides line up with TRBD2. The CDR3 is 17 residues long. Germline V gene data show CDR1 as PRHDT and CDR2 as FYEKMQ (reference sequence). V gave up 2 bases and J gave up 6 bases; unmatched junction bases: 9.

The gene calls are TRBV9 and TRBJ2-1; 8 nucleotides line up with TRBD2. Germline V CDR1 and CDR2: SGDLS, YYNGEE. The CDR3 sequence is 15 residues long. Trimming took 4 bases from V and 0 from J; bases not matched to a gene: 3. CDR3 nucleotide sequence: TGTGCCAGCAGCATGAGCGGGAGCTCCTACAATGAGCAGTTCTTC. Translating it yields CASSMSGSSYNEQFF.

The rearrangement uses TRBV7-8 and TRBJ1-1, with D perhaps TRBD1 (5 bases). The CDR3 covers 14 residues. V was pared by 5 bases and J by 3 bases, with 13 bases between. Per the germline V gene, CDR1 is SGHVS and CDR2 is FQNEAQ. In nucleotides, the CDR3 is TGTGCCAGCAGCCCCGGGCCGGGACACACTGAAGCTTTCTTT. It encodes CASSPGPGHTEAFF.

The CDR3 DNA follows: TGTGCCAGCAGTGAAGTAGGGGCCTCTGGGGCCAACGTCCTGACTTTC. Translation: CASSEVGASGANVLTF. The rearrangement links TRBV2 to TRBJ2-6; TRBD1 is a possible D gene (5 bases). The germline CDR1 and CDR2 sequences are SNHLY and FYNNEI. The length of the CDR3 is 16 residues. V lost 1 base, J lost 0 bases, and 7 bases lay in between.

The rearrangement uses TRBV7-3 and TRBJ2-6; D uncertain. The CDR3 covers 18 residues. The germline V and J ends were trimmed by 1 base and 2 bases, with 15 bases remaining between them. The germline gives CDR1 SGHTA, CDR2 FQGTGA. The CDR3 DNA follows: TGTGCCAGCAGCTTAAAGGCCAACGGAGCCACTGGGGCCAACGTCCTGACTTTC. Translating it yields CASSLKANGATGANVLTF. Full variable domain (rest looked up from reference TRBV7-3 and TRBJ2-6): GAGVSQTPSNKVTEKGKYVELRCDPISGHTALYWYRQSLGQGPEFLIYFQGTGAADDSGLPNDRFFAVRPEGSVSTLKIQRTERGDSAVYLCASSLKANGATGANVLTFGAGSRLTVL.

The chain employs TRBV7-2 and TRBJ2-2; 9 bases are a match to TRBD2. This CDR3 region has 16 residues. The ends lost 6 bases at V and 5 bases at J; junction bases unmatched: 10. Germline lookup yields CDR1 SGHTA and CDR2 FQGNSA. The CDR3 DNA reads TGTGCCAGCAGTAAGATGGTAGCGGGAGCGACCGGGGAGCTGTTTTTT. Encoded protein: CASSKMVAGATGELFF.

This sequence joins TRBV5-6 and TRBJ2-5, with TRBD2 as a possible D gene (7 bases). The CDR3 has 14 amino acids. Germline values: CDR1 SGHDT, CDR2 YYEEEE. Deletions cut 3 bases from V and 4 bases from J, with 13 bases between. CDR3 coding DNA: TGTGCCAGCAGCTCGCAGAGGGGGGGAGAGACCCAGTACTTC. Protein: CASSSQRGGETQYF.

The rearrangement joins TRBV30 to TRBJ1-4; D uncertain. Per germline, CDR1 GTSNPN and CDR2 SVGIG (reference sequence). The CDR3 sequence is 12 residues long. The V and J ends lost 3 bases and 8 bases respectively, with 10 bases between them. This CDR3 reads CAWSDREEKLFF. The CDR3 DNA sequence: TGTGCCTGGAGCGACCGGGAGGAAAAACTGTTTTTT.

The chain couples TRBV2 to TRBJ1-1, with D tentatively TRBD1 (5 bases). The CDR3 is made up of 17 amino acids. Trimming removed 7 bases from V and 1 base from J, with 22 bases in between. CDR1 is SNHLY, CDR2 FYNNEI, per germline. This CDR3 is CASTGGIWQAQNTEAFF. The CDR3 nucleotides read TGTGCCAGCACGGGGGGTATTTGGCAAGCACAGAACACTGAAGCTTTCTTT.